The rows below give T cell receptor beta chains drawn from one sample of a study of patients and donors after allogeneic stem cell transplantation. TCRdb redid the calling of the RT-PCR reads with MiXCR, one entry per CDR3 protein. The repertoire holds some 60,000 distinct CDR3 sequences, with about an eighth as singletons. The sample was blood, either unsorted or a sorted T cell fraction (not recorded which). These receptors all come from a human donor who was either an allogeneic HSCT recipient or a stem cell or donor lymphocyte infusion donor (not recorded which). It is not recorded whose cells these are; they may come from a transplant donor. Both conserved end residues are part of each CDR3. Fields, in order: CDR3 length, J gene, D gene, V gene, clone size, CDR3 DNA, CDR3 protein. The D gene is left open where the match is weak. Clone size, where shown, is once, few, many, or a class for clones that have expanded.

13 | TRBJ2-1 | NA | TRBV29-1 | few | TGCAGCGTTGAGGTACCCGGAGTGGATGAGCAGTTCTTC | CSVEVPGVDEQFF
12 | TRBJ2-1 | NA | TRBV24-1 | NA | TGTGCCACCAGTGATTTTGGGGATGAGCAGTTCTTC | CATSDFGDEQFF
15 | TRBJ2-6 | NA | TRBV3-1 | NA | TGTGCCAGCAGCCCTTTTAGCTCTGGGGCCAACGTCCTGACTTTC | CASSPFSSGANVLTF
12 | TRBJ1-5 | NA | TRBV7-2 | many | TGTGCCAGCAGCTCCATGGATCAGCCCCAGCATTTT | CASSSMDQPQHF
18 | TRBJ2-1 | TRBD2 | TRBV27 | few | TGTGCCAGCAGTTTCTCGAGGGTAGCGGGACCTCTCTACAATGAGCAGTTCTTC | CASSFSRVAGPLYNEQFF
15 | TRBJ2-1 | TRBD2 | TRBV7-2 | NA | TGTGCCAGCAGCCCCGGGACTAGCTTCTACAATGAGCAGTTCTTC | CASSPGTSFYNEQFF
17 | TRBJ1-1 | NA | TRBV7-2 | few | TGTGCCAGCAGCCCACGTGTCCTTACCACAGCGAACACTGAAGCTTTCTTT | CASSPRVLTTANTEAFF
16 | TRBJ2-2 | NA | TRBV27 | NA | TGTGCCAGCAGACCCAACAGGGCCCTTAACACCGGGGAGCTGTTTTTT | CASRPNRALNTGELFF
15 | TRBJ2-7 | NA | TRBV6-2/TRBV6-3 | few | TGTGCCACCACCGGAACCCCCCGGGGCTCCTACGAGCAGTACTTC | CATTGTPRGSYEQYF
15 | TRBJ2-1 | TRBD2 | TRBV12-3/TRBV12-4 | many | TGTGCCAGCAGTGCCCGACTAGCGGGAGACAATGAGCAGTTCTTC | CASSARLAGDNEQFF
16 | TRBJ1-5 | NA | TRBV13 | many | TGTGCCAGCAGCTTAGTCAAAAAATATAGCAATCAGCCCCAGCATTTT | CASSLVKKYSNQPQHF
17 | TRBJ2-3 | TRBD2 | TRBV24-1 | many | TGTGCCACCAGTGATTTTACTAGCGGGAGGGTCACAGATACGCAGTATTTT | CATSDFTSGRVTDTQYF
16 | TRBJ1-1 | TRBD1 | TRBV27 | NA | TGTGCCAGCAGTTGGGGGGAGAGGACAGGGAACACTGAAGCTTTCTTT | CASSWGERTGNTEAFF
14 | TRBJ1-1 | NA | TRBV3-1 | few | TGTGCCAGCAGCCAAGTCGCGGTTCCGCTTGAAGCTTTCTTT | CASSQVAVPLEAFF
12 | TRBJ2-7 | NA | TRBV6-5 | NA | TGTGCCAGCCGCGGGACCGCGGGTGAGCAGTACTTC | CASRGTAGEQYF
16 | TRBJ2-1 | TRBD2 | TRBV12-3/TRBV12-4 | NA | TGTGCCAGCAGTCCCTCGGCTAGCGGGAGGAGGGTTGAGCAGTTCTTC | CASSPSASGRRVEQFF
13 | TRBJ2-7 | NA | TRBV4-2 | NA | TGTGCCAGCAGCCTACAGGGTTCCTACGAGCAGTACTTC | CASSLQGSYEQYF
16 | TRBJ1-1 | NA | TRBV7-9 | many | TGTGCCAGCAGCTTAGGAGCGTTAGGGAAAAACACTGAAGCTTTCTTT | CASSLGALGKNTEAFF
13 | TRBJ1-2 | NA | TRBV12-3/TRBV12-4 | few | TGTGCCAGCAGTTTTGTCAAGGAGCCTGGCTACACCTTC | CASSFVKEPGYTF
14 | TRBJ2-1 | NA | TRBV27 | NA | TGTGCCAGCCTCGGGGCAGGGTCATACAATGAGCAGTTCTTC | CASLGAGSYNEQFF
15 | TRBJ2-3 | TRBD2 | TRBV5-1 | NA | TGCGCCAGCAGCCATATCCCACTAGCGGGGGATACGCAGTATTTT | CASSHIPLAGDTQYF
15 | TRBJ1-1 | TRBD1 | TRBV7-9 | few | TGTGCCAGCAGCAAGACAGGGATCAAGAACACTGAAGCTTTCTTT | CASSKTGIKNTEAFF
16 | TRBJ2-1 | NA | TRBV27 | NA | TGTGCCAGCAGTCCCCCGGGACCTAGCTGGTCCAATGAGCAGTTCTTC | CASSPPGPSWSNEQFF
16 | TRBJ2-1 | TRBD2 | TRBV6-2/TRBV6-3 | NA | TGTGCCAGCAGTTACTCCCCCCCCGGGAGGCAGGATGAGCAGTTCTTC | CASSYSPPGRQDEQFF
13 | TRBJ1-2 | NA | TRBV29-1 | many | TGCAGCGTTTTGTGGGGCCTTAACTATGGCTACACCTTC | CSVLWGLNYGYTF
14 | TRBJ2-7 | TRBD2 | TRBV4-2 | few | TGTGCCAGCAGCCAAGGGGCTAGCGGCTACGAGCAGTACTTC | CASSQGASGYEQYF
12 | TRBJ2-7 | NA | TRBV12-3/TRBV12-4 | NA | TGTGCCAGCAGTTTCGGGGAATCGGAGCAGTACTTC | CASSFGESEQYF
13 | TRBJ2-7 | NA | TRBV12-3/TRBV12-4 | few | TGTGCCAGCCGGCATAGGATGGATTACGAGCAGTACTTC | CASRHRMDYEQYF
14 | TRBJ2-7 | NA | TRBV18 | few | TGTGCCAGCTCCCAACTCGCAGGGTATAACGAGCAGTACTTC | CASSQLAGYNEQYF
14 | TRBJ2-1 | NA | TRBV12-3/TRBV12-4 | few | TGTGCCAGCAGCATACGGGACGGGACTTGGGAGCAGTTCTTC | CASSIRDGTWEQFF
14 | TRBJ2-3 | NA | TRBV15 | few | TGTGCCACCTCCCTTGGGGGTAGCACAGATACGCAGTATTTT | CATSLGGSTDTQYF
15 | TRBJ2-7 | TRBD2 | TRBV10-3 | few | TGTGCCATCAGTTCAACTAGCGGGAGTATCTACGAGCAGTACTTC | CAISSTSGSIYEQYF
14 | TRBJ1-3 | NA | TRBV27 | many | TGTGCCAGCAGCGACCTTAACTCTGGAAACACCATATATTTT | CASSDLNSGNTIYF
15 | TRBJ2-1 | NA | TRBV7-9 | few | TGTGCCAGCAGCAAGACACTGAGCTCCTACAATGAGCAGTTCTTC | CASSKTLSSYNEQFF
16 | TRBJ1-1 | NA | TRBV7-8 | few | TGTGCCAGCAGCTTAGCGCCGGGGGCGGGGGGCACTGAAGCTTTCTTT | CASSLAPGAGGTEAFF
16 | TRBJ2-7 | NA | TRBV20-1 | once | TGCAGTGCTACTGTACCCCGTACGCTAGGATCGGACGAGCAGTACTTC | CSATVPRTLGSDEQYF
17 | TRBJ1-1 | NA | TRBV5-1 | many | TGCGCCAGCAGCCTAATATATCAGGGGACCCCTGTCACTGAAGCTTTCTTT | CASSLIYQGTPVTEAFF
18 | TRBJ1-4 | NA | TRBV7-8 | many | TGTGCCAGCAGCTTAGCATGGGCCTCCGAGGACGCGAATGAAAAACTGTTTTTT | CASSLAWASEDANEKLFF
14 | TRBJ2-2 | NA | TRBV7-9 | many | TGTGCCAGCAGCTTAATCCACAACACCGGGGAGCTGTTTTTT | CASSLIHNTGELFF
14 | TRBJ2-7 | NA | TRBV4-1 | NA | TGCGCCAGCAGCGTCTTTGAGTTCACCTACGAGCAGTACTTC | CASSVFEFTYEQYF
15 | TRBJ2-3 | TRBD2 | TRBV20-1 | few | TGCAGTGCCCCAGTGCGGGGGAGGGCCGAGAATACGCAGTATTTT | CSAPVRGRAENTQYF
13 | TRBJ2-4 | NA | TRBV20-1 | many | TGCAGTGCTAGAGTTGCACCCCAAAACATTCAGTACTTC | CSARVAPQNIQYF
16 | TRBJ1-5 | TRBD1 | TRBV7-6 | many | TGTGCCAGCAGCTTAGGGACAGGCAGGGGGAATCAGCCCCAGCATTTT | CASSLGTGRGNQPQHF
15 | TRBJ2-3 | TRBD1 | TRBV11-3 | NA | TGTGCCAGCAGCCCCTGGGACAGGGACACAGATACGCAGTATTTT | CASSPWDRDTDTQYF
15 | TRBJ2-7 | TRBD1 | TRBV25-1 | NA | TGTGCCAGCGAGGGGACAGGTCCTCTTTCCTACGAGCAGTACTTC | CASEGTGPLSYEQYF